The text below deals with one T cell receptor (beta chain). This record belongs to a study of T-cell reconstitution after alpha-beta-depleted transplantation in children. Germline V CDR1 and CDR2: MNHNS, SASEGT. The CDR3 extends over 15 amino acids. Trimming removed 6 bases at V and 4 bases at J, with 16 bases between. As it was prepared, the TCRbeta library received unique molecular identifiers. From the PCR reads, TCRdb called clonotypes with MiXCR, one entry per CDR3 protein. The profile covers about 360,000 distinct CDR3 sequences, with about an eighth appearing a single time and 3.5% to 4.5% taken by the ten largest.

This clonotype was obtained from a human donor who donated a stem cell graft to a child with Fanconi anemia. Sequenced material: PBMCs, taken from the stem cell graft. V gene TRBV6-1 combines with J gene TRBJ1-5; no clear D. CDR3 bases: TGTGCCAGCAGAGAGATGAACAGACTAAATCAGCCCCAGCATTTT. Translating it yields CASREMNRLNQPQHF.